The source of this T cell receptor (beta chain) is a study of control samples from healthy donors and cancer patients. TCRdb's table, derived via immunoSEQ multiplex PCR, lists solely in-frame clones and lacks some. The table records over 110,000 clones, roughly 90% of them present only once. V lost 4 bases, J lost 2 bases, and 2 bases stayed unmatched. The CDR3 contains 13 residues. Germline lookup yields CDR1 LGHNA and CDR2 YNFKEQ. The chain combines TRBV4-2 with TRBJ2-7, with 7 nucleotides matching TRBD2. The clonotype comes from a man aged 25-40 years in good health. Input material: blood. CDR3 sequence reads: CASSPGTTYEQYF. The CDR3 bases are TGTGCCAGCAGCCCCGGGACTACCTACGAGCAGTACTTC.